This T cell receptor (beta chain) came from a study of post-analysis software for immune sequencing data (dated by TCRdb to the mid-2010s). For the study in its entirety: Disease courses on record covered relapsing-remitting, secondary progressive and progressive-relapsing multiple sclerosis, though some patients had no subtype annotation. Patient repertoires were compared against about twelve previously published healthy control repertoires from donors aged roughly 6 to 28 years. A subset of samples was prepared in parallel using single-end sample barcoding, then pooled and co-amplified after Illumina adapter ligation. Results and caveats for the whole study, not just this receptor: Patients showed significantly higher frequencies than controls for a handful of TRBV segments, among them TRBV5-6, TRBV5-1 and TRBV20-1. Strong co-clustering of samples prepared in the same batch was shown by direct clustering with F measure, prompting a batch-effect correction. Normalized Chao1 diversity was significantly lower in multiple sclerosis patients than controls, suggesting substantial peripheral T-cell clonal expansion. The control group was slightly older than the multiple sclerosis patient group.

Regarding this clonotype: Its specific antigen is unknown. Base-call qualities are not available, and no considerably larger clone is one nucleotide away.

To demonstrate the VDJtools post-analysis software, TCR beta repertoires were profiled from the peripheral blood of about 14 young patients with multiple sclerosis. The multiple sclerosis patients were children and adolescents between roughly 6 and 17 years of age. Inclusive of the bounding cysteine and phenylalanine, the CDR3 is 15 residues long. Here the CDR3 DNA is all that survives: 45 bases in frame from base 1. Ends trimmed: V by 7 bases, J by 0 bases; bases unmatched to a gene: 11. Reading the germline V gene gives CDR1 SQVTM and CDR2 ANQGSEA. Receptor amplification or capture employed PCR. The reads were generated on an Illumina HiSeq 2500. To reduce PCR and sequencing biases, unique molecular identifiers were incorporated into the TCR beta cDNA libraries. Approximately 500,000 cDNA molecules were obtained per 1 to 10 million input T cells, so each molecule approximated one T cell. The same protocol used for the earlier healthy control dataset was applied to prepare and sequence the patient libraries. Within a given batch, samples were prepared together, multiplexed and sequenced on the same HiSeq lane. Under the source paper's analysis protocol: MIGEC handled the raw barcoded reads, throwing out single-read molecular identifier groups before consensus assembly and CDR3 extraction. Clonotype tables were post-analysed with VDJtools, and diversity was normalized by down-sampling all datasets to the smallest sample size. To correct batch-related cross-sample contamination, repertoire overlap clustering matched CDR3 amino acid sequences but not nucleotide sequences. The public reads were run again by TCRdb, first through fastp at Q25 and then through MiXCR, and only productive beta chains were kept. CDR3 protein sequences are deduplicated, and each keeps its most common genes and DNA. TCRdb, rather than the study authors, made the V and J calls. Counted in this sample were hundreds of thousands of distinct CDR3 sequences; 59% of them appeared once. In total, the top ten clones hold 10% to 12% of the sample.

The sample comprised blood. The chain is encoded by TRBV29-1 joined to TRBJ1-2, with 7 central nucleotides matching TRBD1. The receptor comes from a girl aged 2 to 10 with multiple sclerosis. This receptor has the CDR3 CSAPSGGRPNYGYTF. The sequenced DNA: TGCAGCGCCCCGTCAGGGGGAAGGCCTAACTATGGCTACACCTTC.